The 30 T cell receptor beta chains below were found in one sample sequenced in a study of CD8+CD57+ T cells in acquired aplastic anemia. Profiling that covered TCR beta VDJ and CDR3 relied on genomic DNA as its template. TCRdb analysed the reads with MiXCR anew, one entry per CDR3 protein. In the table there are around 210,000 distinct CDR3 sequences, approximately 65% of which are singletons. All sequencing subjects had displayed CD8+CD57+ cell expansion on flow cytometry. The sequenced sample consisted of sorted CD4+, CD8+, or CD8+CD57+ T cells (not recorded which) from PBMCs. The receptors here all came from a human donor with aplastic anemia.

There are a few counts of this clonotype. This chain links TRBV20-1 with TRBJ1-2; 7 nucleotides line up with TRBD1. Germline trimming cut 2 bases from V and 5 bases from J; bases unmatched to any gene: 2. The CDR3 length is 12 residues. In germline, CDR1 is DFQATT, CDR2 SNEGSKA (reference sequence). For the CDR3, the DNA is TGCAGTGCTAGATCGGGACAGTATGGCTACACCTTC. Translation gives CSARSGQYGYTF.

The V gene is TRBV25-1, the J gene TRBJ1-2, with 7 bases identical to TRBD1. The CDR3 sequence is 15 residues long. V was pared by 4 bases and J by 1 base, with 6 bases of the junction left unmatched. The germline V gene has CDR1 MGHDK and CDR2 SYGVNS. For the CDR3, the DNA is TGTGCCAGCAGTGCTTTTGACAGGGATAACTATGGCTACACCTTC. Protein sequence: CASSAFDRDNYGYTF.

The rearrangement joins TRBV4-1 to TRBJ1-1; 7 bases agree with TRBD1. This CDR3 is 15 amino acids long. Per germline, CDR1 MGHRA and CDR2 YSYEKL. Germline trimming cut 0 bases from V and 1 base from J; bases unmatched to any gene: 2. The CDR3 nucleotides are TGCGCCAGCAGCCAAGAACAGGGGAGGAACACTGAAGCTTTCTTT. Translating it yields CASSQEQGRNTEAFF.

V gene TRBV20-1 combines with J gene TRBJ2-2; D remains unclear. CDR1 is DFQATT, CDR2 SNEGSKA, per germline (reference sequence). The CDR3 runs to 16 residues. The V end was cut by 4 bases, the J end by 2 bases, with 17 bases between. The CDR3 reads CSANSQLQHNTGELFF. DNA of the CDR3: TGCAGTGCTAATTCGCAGTTACAACATAACACCGGGGAGCTGTTTTTT.

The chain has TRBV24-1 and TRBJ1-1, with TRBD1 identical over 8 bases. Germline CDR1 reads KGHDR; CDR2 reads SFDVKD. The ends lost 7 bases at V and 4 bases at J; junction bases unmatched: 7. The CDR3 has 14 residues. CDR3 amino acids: CATRGQGASTEAFF. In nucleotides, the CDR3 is TGTGCCACCAGAGGGCAGGGGGCAAGCACTGAAGCTTTCTTT.

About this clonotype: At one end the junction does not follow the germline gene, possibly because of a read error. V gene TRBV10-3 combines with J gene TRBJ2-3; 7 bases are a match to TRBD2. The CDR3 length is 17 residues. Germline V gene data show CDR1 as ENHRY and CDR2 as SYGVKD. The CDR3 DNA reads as TGTGTCATCAGTCTAGCAGATGGGGGGGGGTTCTCAGATACGCAGTATTTT. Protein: CVISLADGGGFSDTQYF.

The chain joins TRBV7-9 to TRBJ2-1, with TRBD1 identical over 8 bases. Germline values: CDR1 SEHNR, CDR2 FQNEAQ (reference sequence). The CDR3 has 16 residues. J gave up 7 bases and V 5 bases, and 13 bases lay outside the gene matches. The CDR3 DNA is TGTGCCAGCAGCCGATCGGACAGGGTTTTAGCAAATGAGCAGTTCTTC. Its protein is CASSRSDRVLANEQFF. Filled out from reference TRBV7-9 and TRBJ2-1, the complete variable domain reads DTGVSQNPRHKITKRGQNVTFRCDPISEHNRLYWYRQTLGQGPEFLTYFQNEAQLEKSRLLSDRFSAERPKGSFSTLEIQRTEQGDSAMYLCASSRSDRVLANEQFFGPGTRLTVL.

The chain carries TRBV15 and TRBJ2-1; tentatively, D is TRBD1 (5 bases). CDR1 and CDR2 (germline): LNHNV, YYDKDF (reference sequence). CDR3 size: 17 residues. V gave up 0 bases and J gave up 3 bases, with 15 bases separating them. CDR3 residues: CATSRDHPGLNYNEQFF. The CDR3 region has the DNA TGTGCCACCAGCAGAGATCATCCAGGGTTAAACTACAATGAGCAGTTCTTC.

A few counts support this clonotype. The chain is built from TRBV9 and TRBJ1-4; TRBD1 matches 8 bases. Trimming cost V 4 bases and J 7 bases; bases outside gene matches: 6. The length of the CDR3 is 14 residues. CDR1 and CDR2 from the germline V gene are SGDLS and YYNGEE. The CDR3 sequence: CASSTSGGTEKLFF. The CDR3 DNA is TGTGCCAGCAGCACATCAGGGGGCACTGAAAAACTGTTTTTT.

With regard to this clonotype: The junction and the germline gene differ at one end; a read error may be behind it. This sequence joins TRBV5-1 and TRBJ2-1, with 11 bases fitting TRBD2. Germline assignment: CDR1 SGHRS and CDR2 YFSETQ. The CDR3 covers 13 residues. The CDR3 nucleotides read TGCGCCAGCAGACCTTCTACTAGCGGGGGTGAGGTCTTC. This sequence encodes CASRPSTSGGEVF.

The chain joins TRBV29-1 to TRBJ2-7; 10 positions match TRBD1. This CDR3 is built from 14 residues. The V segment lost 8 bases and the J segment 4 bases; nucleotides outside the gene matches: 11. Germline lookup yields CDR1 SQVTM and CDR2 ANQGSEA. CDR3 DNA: TGCAGCAGTTTATTCGGACAGGGGGGGTACGAGCAGTACTTC. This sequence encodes CSSLFGQGGYEQYF.

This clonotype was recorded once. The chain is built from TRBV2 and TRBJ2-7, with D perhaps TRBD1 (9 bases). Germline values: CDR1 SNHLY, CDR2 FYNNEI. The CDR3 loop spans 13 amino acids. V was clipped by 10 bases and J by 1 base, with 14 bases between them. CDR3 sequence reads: CATGGTGSYEQYF. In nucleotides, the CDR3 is TGTGCCACGGGGGGGACAGGGTCCTACGAGCAGTACTTC.

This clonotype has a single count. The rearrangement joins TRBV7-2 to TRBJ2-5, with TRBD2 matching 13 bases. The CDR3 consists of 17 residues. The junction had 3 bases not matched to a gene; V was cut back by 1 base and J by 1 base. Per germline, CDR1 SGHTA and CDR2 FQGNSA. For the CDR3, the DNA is TGTGCCAGCAGCTTAGGACTAGCGGGAGGACCCCAAGAGACCCAGTACTTC. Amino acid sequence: CASSLGLAGGPQETQYF.

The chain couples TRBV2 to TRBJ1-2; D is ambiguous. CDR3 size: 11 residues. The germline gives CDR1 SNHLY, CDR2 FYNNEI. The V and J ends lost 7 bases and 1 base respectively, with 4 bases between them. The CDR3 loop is CASKGNYGYTF. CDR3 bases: TGTGCCAGCAAGGGTAACTATGGCTACACCTTC.

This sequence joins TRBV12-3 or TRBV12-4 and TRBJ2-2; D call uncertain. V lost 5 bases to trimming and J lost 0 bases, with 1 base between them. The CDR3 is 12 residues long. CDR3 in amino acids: CASSANTGELFF. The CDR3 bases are TGTGCCAGCAGTGCGAACACCGGGGAGCTGTTTTTT.

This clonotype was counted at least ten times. CDR3 protein: CASSEMGQGDSPLHF. CDR3 DNA sequence: TGTGCCAGCAGTGAAATGGGACAGGGTGACTCACCCCTCCACTTT. The V and J genes are TRBV2 and TRBJ1-6, with TRBD1 identical over 9 bases. The CDR3 spans 15 residues. Germline lookup yields CDR1 SNHLY and CDR2 FYNNEI. After removal of 2 bases from V and 10 bases from J, the junction contained 6 bases not matched to a gene.

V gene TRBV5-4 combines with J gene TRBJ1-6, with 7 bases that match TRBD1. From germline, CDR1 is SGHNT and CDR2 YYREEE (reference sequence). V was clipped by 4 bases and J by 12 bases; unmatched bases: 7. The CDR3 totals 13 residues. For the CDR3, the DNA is TGTGCCAGCAGCCCCGGGACAGCCTTACCCCTCCACTTT. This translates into CASSPGTALPLHF.

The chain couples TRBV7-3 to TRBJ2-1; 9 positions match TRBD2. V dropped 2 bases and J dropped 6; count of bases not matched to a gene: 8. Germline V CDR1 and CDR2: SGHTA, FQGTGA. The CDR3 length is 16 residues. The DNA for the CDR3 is TGTGCCAGCAGCTTAGGCTTAGCGGGAGAGGGCAATGAGCAGTTCTTC. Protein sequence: CASSLGLAGEGNEQFF.

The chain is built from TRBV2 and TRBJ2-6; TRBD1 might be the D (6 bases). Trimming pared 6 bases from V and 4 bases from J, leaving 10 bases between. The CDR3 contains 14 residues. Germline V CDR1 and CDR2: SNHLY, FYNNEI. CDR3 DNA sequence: TGTGCCAGCAGGGACGACAGGGGGGCCAACGTCCTGACTTTC. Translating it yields CASRDDRGANVLTF.

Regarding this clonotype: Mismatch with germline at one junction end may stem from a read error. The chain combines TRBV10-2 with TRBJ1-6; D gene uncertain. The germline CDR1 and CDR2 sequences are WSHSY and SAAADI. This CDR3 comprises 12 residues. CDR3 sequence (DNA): TGTGCCAGCAGTTACAAGTATTCACCCCTCCACTTT. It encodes CASSYKYSPLHF.

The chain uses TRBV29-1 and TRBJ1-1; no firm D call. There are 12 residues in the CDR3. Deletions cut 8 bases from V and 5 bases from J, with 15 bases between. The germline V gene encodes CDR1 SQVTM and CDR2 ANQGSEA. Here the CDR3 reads CSTSDSGTEAFF. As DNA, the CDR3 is TGCAGCACCTCTGATTCGGGGACTGAAGCTTTCTTT.

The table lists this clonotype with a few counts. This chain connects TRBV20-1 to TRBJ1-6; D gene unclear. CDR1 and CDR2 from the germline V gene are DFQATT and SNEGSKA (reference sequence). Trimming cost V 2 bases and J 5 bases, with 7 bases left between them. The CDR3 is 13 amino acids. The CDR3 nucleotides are TGCAGTGCTAGAAGGGCAGATAATTCACCCCTCCACTTT. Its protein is CSARRADNSPLHF.

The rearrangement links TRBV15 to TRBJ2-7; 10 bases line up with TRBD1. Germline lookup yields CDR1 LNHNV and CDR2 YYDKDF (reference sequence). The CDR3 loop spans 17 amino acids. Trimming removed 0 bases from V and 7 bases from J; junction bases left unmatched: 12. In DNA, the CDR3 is TGTGCCACCAGCAGAGATAAGGGACAGGGGAATTTGTGGGAGCAGTACTTC. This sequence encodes CATSRDKGQGNLWEQYF. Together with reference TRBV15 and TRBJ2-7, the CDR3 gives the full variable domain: DAMVIQNPRYQVTQFGKPVTLSCSQTLNHNVMYWYQQKSSQAPKLLFHYYDKDFNNEADTPDNFQSRRPNTSFCFLDIRSPGLGDTAMYLCATSRDKGQGNLWEQYFGPGTRLTVT.

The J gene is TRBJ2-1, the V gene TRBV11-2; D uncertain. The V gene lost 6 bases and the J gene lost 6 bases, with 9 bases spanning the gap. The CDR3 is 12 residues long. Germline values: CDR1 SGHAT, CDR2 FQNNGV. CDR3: CASRWGSNEQFF. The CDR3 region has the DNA TGTGCCAGCAGGTGGGGTTCCAATGAGCAGTTCTTC.

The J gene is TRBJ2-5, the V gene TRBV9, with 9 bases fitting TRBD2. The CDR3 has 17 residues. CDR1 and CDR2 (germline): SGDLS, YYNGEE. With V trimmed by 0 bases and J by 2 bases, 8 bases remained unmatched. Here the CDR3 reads CASSVASGTLRQETQYF. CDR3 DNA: TGTGCCAGCAGCGTAGCTAGCGGGACCCTCCGGCAAGAGACCCAGTACTTC.

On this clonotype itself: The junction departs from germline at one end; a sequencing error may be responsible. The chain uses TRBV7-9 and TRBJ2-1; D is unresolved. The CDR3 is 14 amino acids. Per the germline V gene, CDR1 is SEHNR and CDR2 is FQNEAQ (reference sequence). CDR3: CASSLAVTYNEQFF. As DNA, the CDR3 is TGTGCCAGTAGCTTAGCCGTTACCTACAATGAGCAGTTCTTC.

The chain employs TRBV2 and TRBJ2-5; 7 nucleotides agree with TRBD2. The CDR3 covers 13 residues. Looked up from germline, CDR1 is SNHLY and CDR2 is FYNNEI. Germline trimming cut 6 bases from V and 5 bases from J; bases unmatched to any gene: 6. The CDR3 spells CASSVTSMETQYF. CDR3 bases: TGTGCCAGCAGCGTGACTAGCATGGAGACCCAGTACTTC.

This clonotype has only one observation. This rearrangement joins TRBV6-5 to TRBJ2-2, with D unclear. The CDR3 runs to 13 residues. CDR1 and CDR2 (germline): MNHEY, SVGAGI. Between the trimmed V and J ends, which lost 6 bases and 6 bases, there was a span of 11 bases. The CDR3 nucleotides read TGTGCCAGCAGGGCAACAGTGGCCGGGGAGCTGTTTTTT. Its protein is CASRATVAGELFF.

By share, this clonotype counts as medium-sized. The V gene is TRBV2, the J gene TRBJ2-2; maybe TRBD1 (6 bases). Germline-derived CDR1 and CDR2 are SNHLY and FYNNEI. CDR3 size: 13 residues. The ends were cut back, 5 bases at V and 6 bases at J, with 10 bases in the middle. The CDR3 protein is CASSQDSPGELFF. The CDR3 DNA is TGTGCCAGCAGTCAGGACAGTCCCGGGGAGCTGTTTTTT.

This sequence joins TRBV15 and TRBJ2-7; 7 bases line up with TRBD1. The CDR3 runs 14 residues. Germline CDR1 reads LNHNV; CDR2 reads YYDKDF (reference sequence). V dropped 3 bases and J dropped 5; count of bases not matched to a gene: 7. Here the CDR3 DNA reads TGTGCCACCAGCAGCTTGACAGGGTCCCACGAGCAGTACTTC. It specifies CATSSLTGSHEQYF.